This TCR beta chain was identified in a study of T cells after posttransplantation cyclophosphamide. Remarks on this clone: Its antigen is as yet unknown.

Study conclusions and caveats: TRB clonality was highly associated with recipient CMV seropositivity and reactivation. Tissue-infiltrating T cells from skin or gut overlapped little with blood T cells.

Sequenced by immunoSEQ multiplex PCR; TCRdb stores in-frame clones only, minus some. Of roughly 32,000 clones in the sample, over 80% were seen once. The naive gate required viable CD3+CD4+ or CD3+CD8+ cells with CCR7+CD45RA+CD45RO-CD95-CD27+CD28+ phenotype. On the day of bone marrow donation, the related graft donor provided peripheral blood. Trimming left V 1 base short and J 9 bases short, with 16 bases between. This CDR3 has 15 amino acids. The germline CDR1 and CDR2 sequences are SGHTA and FQGNSA. The TCR comes from a woman in her fifties or sixties in good health, CMV-negative, and a related stem cell transplant donor. Sequenced material: naive CD4+ T cells sorted from PBMCs. The rearrangement links TRBV7-2 to TRBJ2-4; possible D gene TRBD1, 5 bases. CDR3 nucleotide sequence: TGTGCCAGCAGCTTAGTTTCACAGGCCCAGGGCATTCAGTACTTC. This sequence encodes CASSLVSQAQGIQYF.